This note documents a single T cell receptor (beta chain) sequence. Its antigen is unidentified. TCRdb's copy holds only in-frame clones and misses some; the assay was immunoSEQ multiplex PCR. The table lists under 150,000 clones, less than 90% of them singletons. Germline CDR1 SGHRS, CDR2 YFSETQ. The J segment lost 8 bases and the V segment lost 2 bases, leaving 13 bases of the junction unmatched. The CDR3 spans 17 residues. This sample was included in a study of identifying expanded T cells in peripheral blood. Findings and limits, study-wide: Roughly 1.1 clones differed between technical replicates, versus approximately 17 and 20 over time.

The chain joins TRBV5-1 to TRBJ1-2; 12 bases align to TRBD1. The sequencing sample was made of blood. The receptor was derived from a person between 18 and 70 years old in good health. The CDR3 here is CASSFTGTGGGSRGYTF. As DNA, the CDR3 is TGCGCCAGCAGCTTCACCGGGACAGGGGGCGGCTCAAGGGGCTACACCTTC.